What follows describes a single TCR beta chain. What it binds is unknown. The data were obtained in a study of T cell responses to AZD1222 COVID-19 vaccine. Study context: Researchers grouped second doses given at about 4 or about 12 weeks into one pool.

Libraries were prepared by immunoSEQ multiplex PCR; TCRdb keeps only in-frame clonotypes and omits some of them. The sample contains roughly 140,000 clones, around 91% of which appear only once. Study-wide points: Only a handful of AZD1222 recipients tested seropositive at baseline.

This CDR3 has 15 residues. Germline V gene data show CDR1 as MGHRA and CDR2 as YSYEKL. Trimming left V 1 base short and J 0 bases short, with 10 bases between. The rearrangement uses TRBV4-1 and TRBJ2-7; D tentatively reads TRBD1 or TRBD2 (5 bases each). The source is an adult in good health. The sequences come from peripheral blood, collected on day 0 of AZD1222 vaccination. In DNA form, the CDR3 reads TGCGCCAGCAGCCAAGGTTCGGGGCCCTCCTACGAGCAGTACTTC. It is translated as CASSQGSGPSYEQYF.